The 5 T cell receptor beta chains below all came from one sample that was sequenced in a study of lymphopenia after photon versus proton radiotherapy. Here immunoSEQ multiplex PCR was the method, and the copy in TCRdb shows in-frame clones only, minus some. The sample gives over 25,000 clones, 75% to 90% of which show up once; 6.8% is in the top ten. This sample comprised peripheral blood, obtained from a patient treated with photon-based radiotherapy. Receptors were obtained from a woman in her 50s with pancreatic cancer.

The chain uses TRBV5-6 and TRBJ1-2; 7 nucleotides line up with TRBD1. This CDR3 is 14 amino acids long. Germline CDR1 SGHDT, CDR2 YYEEEE. Losses at the gene ends were 4 bases for V and 4 bases for J; bases not matched to a gene: 7. CDR3 residues: CASSPGTELYGYTF. CDR3 DNA sequence: TGTGCCAGCAGCCCCGGGACAGAACTCTATGGCTACACCTTC.

The genes are TRBV5-8 and TRBJ2-2; 16 bases map to TRBD2. The ends lost 3 bases at V and 7 bases at J; junction bases unmatched: 6. The CDR3 is 17 amino acids. The germline CDR1 and CDR2 sequences are SGHTS and YDEGEE. Written as DNA, the CDR3 is TGTGCCAGCAGCTGGGGGACTAGCGGGAGGGCCAGCGGGGAGCTGTTTTTT. Residues: CASSWGTSGRASGELFF.

This CDR3 is CASSLGPSYEQYF. The CDR3, as DNA: TGTGCCAGCAGCTTAGGACCTAGCTACGAGCAGTACTTC. This chain joins TRBV13 and TRBJ2-7; D not certain. With 0 bases removed from V and 3 bases from J, the gap between germline ends came to 6 bases. The germline V gene has CDR1 PRHDT and CDR2 FYEKMQ (reference sequence). The CDR3 consists of 13 residues.

This clone was detected once. V and J are TRBV7-8 and TRBJ1-1; no definite D call. CDR3 length: 13 residues. From germline, CDR1 is SGHVS and CDR2 FQNEAQ. Deletions cut 1 base from V and 1 base from J, with 4 bases between. In nucleotides, the CDR3 is TGTGCCAGCAGCTTAGGCGAGAACACTGAAGCTTTCTTT. Its protein is CASSLGENTEAFF. Looking up the rest from reference TRBV7-8 and TRBJ1-1 gives the full variable domain: GAGVSQSPRYKVAKRGQDVALRCDPISGHVSLFWYQQALGQGPEFLTYFQNEAQLDKSGLPSDRFFAERPEGSVSTLKIQRTQQEDSAVYLCASSLGENTEAFFGQGTRLTVV.

The chain uses TRBV6-5 and TRBJ1-2; D is possibly TRBD1 (6 bases). Germline V gene sequence: CDR1 MNHEY, CDR2 SVGAGI. Trimming left V 5 bases short and J 6 bases short, with 16 bases between. The CDR3 runs to 14 residues. CDR3 DNA: TGTGCCAGCAGTACCCGGGGGCGAAGGGATGGCTACACCTTC. Its protein is CASSTRGRRDGYTF.